The rows below give T cell receptor beta chains drawn from one sample of a study of blood T cells in healthy people across ages. TCRdb itself ran the 5' RACE reads through MiXCR, one entry per CDR3 protein. The sample has 1.5 million to 2 million distinct CDR3 sequences, 28% seen once. The material sequenced was blood. These TCRs come from a woman aged 25 to 39 in good health. Each CDR3 is given with its conserved first and last residue. The D gene is left open where the match is weak. Not every row has a clone size; where given, it reads once, few, many or a size class.

clone size | J gene | V gene | D gene | CDR3 DNA | CDR3 protein
. | TRBJ1-5 | TRBV20-1 | TRBD1 | TGCAGTGCTAGAGATGGGTCCAGGGGGGGATGGAGCAATCAGCCCCAGCATTTT | CSARDGSRGGWSNQPQHF
once | TRBJ1-2 | TRBV2 | . | TGTGCCAGCAGTTTGATAGGACAGAACTATGGCTACACCTTC | CASSLIGQNYGYTF
. | TRBJ2-1 | TRBV7-2 | . | TGTGCCAGCAGCTTACGGGGGGCGAAGGTACTTCTGAGTCCCGACAATGAGCAGTTCTTC | CASSLRGAKVLLSPDNEQFF
. | TRBJ2-1 | TRBV7-9 | TRBD2 | TGTGCCAGCAACATGGGAGGGGCGCAGAATGAGCAGTTCTTC | CASNMGGAQNEQFF
few | TRBJ2-7 | TRBV5-5 | TRBD1 | TGTGCCAGCAGCTTTATGGGACAGGTCTACGAGCAGTACTTC | CASSFMGQVYEQYF
few | TRBJ2-7 | TRBV7-6 | . | TGTGCCAGCAGCTTTAGGCAGGGTCGCAATGAGCAGTACTTC | CASSFRQGRNEQYF
few | TRBJ1-5 | TRBV28 | . | TGTGCCAGCAGCTTCGGCGGAGGGCAGAGCAATCAGCCCCAGCATTTT | CASSFGGGQSNQPQHF
many | TRBJ2-6 | TRBV20-1 | . | TGCAGTGCTAGAGATTTCGGTCTCTCTGGGGCCAACGTCCTGACTTTC | CSARDFGLSGANVLTF
few | TRBJ1-4 | TRBV4-2 | TRBD1 | TGTGCCAGCAGCCAGGATAAGAGACAGGGTGAAAAACTGTTTTTT | CASSQDKRQGEKLFF
few | TRBJ1-2 | TRBV5-1 | . | TGCGCCAGCAGCGTTGTTGAGGACCCCGATGGCTACACCTTC | CASSVVEDPDGYTF
many | TRBJ2-5 | TRBV7-9 | . | TGTGCCAGCACACCTTTACAGGTCCAAGAGACCCAGTACTTC | CASTPLQVQETQYF
many | TRBJ2-7 | TRBV5-1 | . | TGCGCCAGCAGCTTGGCCGTAGACATCGGATACGAGCAGTACTTC | CASSLAVDIGYEQYF
. | TRBJ1-1 | TRBV12-3/TRBV12-4 | . | TGTGCCAGCCGCTGGCGCGGGACGAACACTGAAGCTTTCTTT | CASRWRGTNTEAFF
few | TRBJ2-4 | TRBV5-5 | . | TGTGCCAGCAGCTGTTGGGGAACCAAAAACATTCAGTACTTC | CASSCWGTKNIQYF
. | TRBJ1-1 | TRBV29-1 | . | TGCAGCGTCTTAGTCCAGAGGACTGAAGCTTTCTTT | CSVLVQRTEAFF
few | TRBJ2-1 | TRBV2 | TRBD2 | TGTGCCAGCGATCCAACTAGCGGGGGGGGGTACAATGAGCAGTTCTTC | CASDPTSGGGYNEQFF
. | TRBJ1-5 | TRBV25-1 | . | TGTGCCAGCAGTGAATGTCAAGTGCAGGCCTATAGCAATCAGCCCCAGCATTTT | CASSECQVQAYSNQPQHF
. | TRBJ1-6 | TRBV5-1 | TRBD1 | TGCGCCAGCAGCTCCAGGGGGCCGACCTATAATTCACCCCTCCACTTT | CASSSRGPTYNSPLHF
once | TRBJ1-6 | TRBV12-3/TRBV12-4 | . | TGTGCCAGCAGCAGGGACGCACTCAATTCACCCCTCCACTTT | CASSRDALNSPLHF
. | TRBJ2-5 | TRBV7-6 | . | TGTGCCCGCAGCTTAGACCGCCACCCAGAGACCCAGTACTTC | CARSLDRHPETQYF
few | TRBJ2-1 | TRBV15 | . | TGTGCCACCAGCAGATACGGTGAGCAGTTCTTC | CATSRYGEQFF
. | TRBJ2-5 | TRBV7-2 | TRBD2 | TGTGCCGGCAGCTTAGCGGGAGGCAGAGAGACCCAGTACTTC | CAGSLAGGRETQYF